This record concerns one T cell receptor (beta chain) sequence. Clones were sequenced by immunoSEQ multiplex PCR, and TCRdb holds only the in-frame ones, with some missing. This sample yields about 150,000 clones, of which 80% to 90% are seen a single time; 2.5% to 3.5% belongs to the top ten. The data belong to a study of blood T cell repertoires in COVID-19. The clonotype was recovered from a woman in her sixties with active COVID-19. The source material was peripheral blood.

CDR3 in amino acids: CASSLGRGTDSPLHF. DNA of the CDR3: TGTGCCAGCAGCTTAGGACGGGGGACCGATTCACCCCTCCACTTT. The chain employs TRBV7-9 and TRBJ1-6, with D possibly matching TRBD1 (5 bases). The germline V gene encodes CDR1 SEHNR and CDR2 FQNEAQ (reference sequence). CDR3 length: 15 amino acids. V lost 1 base, J lost 8 bases, and 12 bases lay in between.